This T cell receptor (beta chain) came from a study of blood T cell repertoires in COVID-19. Study overall: Samples came from the United States, Italy and Spain, spanning acute and convalescent COVID-19.

Repertoires were generated with immunoSEQ multiplex PCR, while TCRdb's copy carries only in-frame clones and drops some. The sample records some 240,000 clones, roughly 86% being singletons. Membership in each cohort depended on participant-reported clinical history. This CDR3 region has 13 residues. V was clipped by 5 bases and J by 7 bases; unmatched bases: 7. The germline V gene encodes CDR1 SGHAT and CDR2 FQNNGV. The sequence was collected from a woman in her forties with acute COVID-19. The V call is TRBV11-2, the J call TRBJ1-2, with 7 bases that match TRBD1. Material: PBMCs or T cells enriched from blood (not recorded which). The CDR3 sequence: CASSARQGPGYTF. The CDR3 DNA reads as TGTGCCAGCAGCGCCCGACAGGGACCTGGCTACACCTTC.